These T cell receptor beta chains were read from a single sample in a study of T-cell memory formation after mild COVID-19. MiXCR, applied by TCRdb to the 5' RACE reads, yields one record per CDR3 protein. The sample lists roughly 310,000 distinct CDR3 sequences, 15% to 20% seen once, with about a fifth in the top ten. The source material was PBMCs or a T cell subset sorted from them (not recorded which). Every receptor here comes from a man younger than 35 who had mild COVID-19 (a few samples of this study predate the infection). Cell type and time point are not known. Both conserved end residues are part of each CDR3. D genes are given only for firm matches. Not all rows give a size; the values are once, few, many and, for expanded clones, a class.

D	size	V	J	CDR3	DNA
.	.	TRBV20-1	TRBJ2-7	CSARDRTSYSYEQYF	TGCAGTGCTAGAGACAGGACCTCCTACTCCTACGAGCAGTACTTC
.	few	TRBV27	TRBJ1-5	CASRSSGYNQPQHF	TGTGCCAGCCGCTCTTCAGGTTACAATCAGCCCCAGCATTTT
.	few	TRBV24-1	TRBJ2-3	CATGNPSVYTQYF	TGTGCCACCGGAAACCCTTCTGTGTATACGCAGTATTTT
.	.	TRBV20-1	TRBJ1-5	CSARDNEGWGNQPQHF	TGCAGTGCTAGAGATAACGAGGGTTGGGGCAATCAGCCCCAGCATTTT
TRBD2	few	TRBV7-2	TRBJ2-2	CASRRTTGLAGVSNTGELFF	TGTGCCAGCAGACGTACTACGGGACTAGCGGGGGTATCGAACACCGGGGAGCTGTTTTTT
.	.	TRBV6-5	TRBJ2-1	CASSYGPGQQFF	TGTGCCAGCAGTTACGGGCCAGGGCAACAGTTCTTC
.	many	TRBV6-1	TRBJ1-1	CASSEQGLRRAFF	TGTGCCAGCAGTGAACAGGGGCTACGGAGAGCTTTCTTT
TRBD2	many	TRBV3-1	TRBJ2-3	CASSQEASGSTDTQYF	TGTGCCAGCAGCCAAGAGGCTAGCGGGAGCACAGATACGCAGTATTTT
TRBD1	.	TRBV25-1	TRBJ2-2	CASRQGINTGELFF	TGTGCCAGCAGACAGGGGATCAACACCGGGGAGCTGTTTTTT
TRBD2	few	TRBV2	TRBJ2-1	CASSWTSGGANEQFF	TGTGCCAGCAGTTGGACTAGCGGGGGGGCTAATGAGCAGTTCTTC
.	.	TRBV6-2/TRBV6-3	TRBJ2-3	CASSYRTHPQETDTQYF	TGTGCCAGCAGTTACAGGACTCACCCCCAGGAGACAGATACGCAGTATTTT
.	few	TRBV7-3	TRBJ2-1	CASSLEPRNEQFF	TGTGCCAGCAGCTTAGAGCCTAGGAATGAGCAGTTCTTC
TRBD2	.	TRBV12-3/TRBV12-4	TRBJ2-1	CASRAGTSNEQFF	TGTGCCAGCAGAGCCGGGACTAGCAATGAGCAGTTCTTC
.	few	TRBV29-1	TRBJ2-5	CSVVRGASRQETQYF	TGCAGCGTTGTAAGGGGCGCTAGTCGGCAAGAGACCCAGTACTTC
.	.	TRBV12-3/TRBV12-4	TRBJ1-1	CASSKNMNTEAFF	TGTGCCAGCAGTAAGAACATGAACACTGAAGCTTTCTTT
.	few	TRBV19	TRBJ2-7	CASSIAGSIEAYEQYF	TGTGCCAGTAGTATCGCGGGGTCCATAGAAGCCTACGAGCAGTACTTC
.	few	TRBV7-8	TRBJ2-7	CASSLIQVLTYEQYF	TGTGCCAGCAGCTTAATCCAAGTCCTTACCTACGAGCAGTACTTC
.	few	TRBV20-1	TRBJ1-2	CSALPGANYGYTF	TGCAGTGCCCTACCCGGGGCCAACTATGGCTACACCTTC
TRBD1	.	TRBV6-2/TRBV6-3	TRBJ2-5	CASSYNVPGGVETQYF	TGTGCCAGCAGTTATAATGTTCCAGGGGGCGTAGAGACCCAGTACTTC
.	few	TRBV11-2	TRBJ2-3	CASRLAMATDTQYF	TGTGCCAGCCGGTTAGCGATGGCAACAGATACGCAGTATTTT
TRBD2	many	TRBV20-1	TRBJ2-5	CSARNSGGSQETQYF	TGCAGTGCTAGGAATAGCGGGGGCTCTCAAGAGACCCAGTACTTC
.	.	TRBV7-9	TRBJ2-2	CASSSNPDRNTGELFF	TGTGCCAGCAGCTCCAACCCGGACAGGAACACCGGGGAGCTGTTTTTT
.	many	TRBV5-1	TRBJ2-3	CASSLASGRTDTQYF	TGCGCCAGCAGCTTGGCATCCGGGCGCACAGATACGCAGTATTTT
.	.	TRBV6-2/TRBV6-3	TRBJ1-1	CASRGDRVNTEAFF	TGTGCCAGCAGAGGCGACAGAGTGAACACTGAAGCTTTCTTT
.	.	TRBV7-9	TRBJ1-5	CASSSAGRGNQPQHF	TGTGCCAGCAGCTCTGCAGGGCGTGGTAATCAGCCCCAGCATTTT
.	.	TRBV6-5	TRBJ1-3	CASWGGGLGTIYF	TGTGCCAGCTGGGGCGGTGGTCTCGGCACCATATATTTT
.	few	TRBV25-1	TRBJ2-7	CASSADGYEQYF	TGTGCCAGCAGTGCGGACGGCTACGAGCAGTACTTC
.	.	TRBV5-1	TRBJ2-5	CASSLVLPPMGTQYF	TGCGCCAGCAGCTTGGTACTGCCTCCGATGGGGACCCAGTACTTC
.	once	TRBV4-1	TRBJ1-1	CASAHRDRTTEAFF	TGCGCCAGCGCCCACCGAGATCGGACCACTGAAGCTTTCTTT
.	.	TRBV29-1	TRBJ2-3	CSVAAARTDTQYF	TGCAGCGTTGCCGCTGCCCGCACAGATACGCAGTATTTT
.	few	TRBV19	TRBJ2-7	CATRTGHLTYEQYF	TGTGCCACACGAACTGGACATTTAACCTACGAGCAGTACTTC
.	.	TRBV5-6	TRBJ1-5	CASSGRNQPQHF	TGTGCCAGCAGCGGCCGTAATCAGCCCCAGCATTTT
TRBD1	few	TRBV9	TRBJ2-3	CASSPWDRVTDTQYF	TGTGCCAGCAGCCCTTGGGACAGGGTCACAGATACGCAGTATTTT
TRBD1	few	TRBV2	TRBJ1-4	CASRNGQASNEKLFF	TGTGCCAGCAGGAACGGACAGGCATCTAATGAAAAACTGTTTTTT
TRBD2	.	TRBV12-3/TRBV12-4	TRBJ2-3	CASSSGGFTDTQYF	TGTGCCAGCAGTTCGGGAGGATTCACAGATACGCAGTATTTT
.	once	TRBV3-1	TRBJ1-1	CASSQDRAAGSAFF	TGTGCCAGCAGCCAAGATCGGGCCGCAGGGTCCGCTTTCTTT
.	few	TRBV21-1	TRBJ2-2	CVGARRNTGELFF	TGTGTTGGGGCGCGGCGGAACACCGGGGAGCTGTTTTTT
TRBD1	few	TRBV30	TRBJ2-1	CAWDRGLHNEQFF	TGTGCCTGGGACAGGGGGCTCCACAATGAGCAGTTCTTC
TRBD1	few	TRBV7-2	TRBJ1-2	CASSPSTGYYGYTF	TGTGCCAGCAGCCCATCGACAGGGTATTATGGCTACACCTTC
.	.	TRBV6-6	TRBJ2-7	CASAEGAPTNEQYF	TGTGCCAGCGCGGAAGGGGCCCCCACGAACGAGCAGTACTTC
.	.	TRBV7-2	TRBJ1-6	CASSLGLTENSPLHF	TGTGCCAGCAGCTTGGGGCTGACGGAAAATTCACCCCTCCACTTT
.	.	TRBV7-3	TRBJ2-5	CASSPLGGIQETQYF	TGTGCCAGCAGCCCCCTGGGTGGAATCCAAGAGACCCAGTACTTC
TRBD1	.	TRBV5-1	TRBJ1-2	CASSLTAGGSYGYTF	TGCGCCAGCAGCTTGACGGCAGGGGGCAGCTATGGCTACACCTTC
TRBD2	few	TRBV4-2	TRBJ2-3	CASSQRAGGSGDTQYF	TGTGCCAGCAGCCAAAGAGCGGGGGGCAGCGGAGATACGCAGTATTTT
TRBD1	many	TRBV7-2	TRBJ1-1	CASTMRTGNTEAFF	TGTGCCAGCACCATGAGGACAGGGAACACTGAAGCTTTCTTT
TRBD1	many	TRBV6-6	TRBJ2-2	CASSSPSTGGNTGELFF	TGTGCCAGCAGTTCTCCCTCAACAGGGGGCAACACCGGGGAGCTGTTTTTT
.	.	TRBV3-1	TRBJ1-2	CASSPDVFLDYTF	TGTGCCAGCAGCCCCGACGTGTTTCTCGACTACACCTTC
TRBD2	many	TRBV5-1	TRBJ2-1	CASSLGRGAAYNEQFF	TGCGCCAGCAGCTTGGGGCGGGGGGCCGCCTACAATGAGCAGTTCTTC
.	once	TRBV4-3	TRBJ1-5	CASSPRWNQPQHF	TGCGCCAGCAGCCCCAGGTGGAACCAGCCCCAGCATTTT
TRBD1	.	TRBV4-3	TRBJ2-4	CASSLLLGQGAKNIQYF	TGCGCCAGCAGCCTGCTTTTGGGACAGGGGGCCAAAAACATTCAGTACTTC
.	.	TRBV20-1	TRBJ1-1	CSASTARPANTEAFF	TGCAGTGCTAGTACAGCCCGGCCTGCGAACACTGAAGCTTTCTTT